The T cell receptor beta chain under discussion was sequenced for a study of T-cell reconstitution after alpha-beta-depleted transplantation in children (TCRdb year 2016). About the full investigation: Using TCR repertoire profiling, the study quantitatively followed how T-cell immune reconstitution unfolded in children after TCRalphabeta/CD19-depleted allogeneic hematopoietic cell transplantation.

This clonotype was detected ten times or more. Its antigen specificity is not known. No clone much larger than this one lies a single base away; base qualities are absent. The library was produced with PCR. The instrument was an Illumina HiSeq 2500. To normalize quantification of the TCRbeta repertoire, the TCR libraries were built with molecular barcoding that relied on unique molecular identifiers. TCRdb handled the public reads itself, with Q25 trimming in fastp and clone calling in MiXCR, and kept productive beta chains. When rows share a CDR3 protein, they turn into one entry using the most common DNA and genes. The sample data list fewer than 120,000 distinct CDR3 sequences, and around a tenth of these were observed just once. The ten largest clones take up 8% of the sample. The input for sequencing was PBMCs from the stem cell graft donor, taken from the stem cell graft. The TCR originated in a human donor who donated a stem cell graft to a child with acute lymphoblastic leukemia.

CDR3 reads: CASSSQGITYNEQFF. At the DNA level, the sequence is TGTGCCAGCAGCTCACAGGGGATTACCTACAATGAGCAGTTCTTC. This chain joins TRBV7-2 to TRBJ2-1, with 7 middle bases fitting TRBD1. In the germline V gene, CDR1 corresponds to SGHTA and CDR2 to FQGNSA. The CDR3 runs 15 amino acids, cysteine and phenylalanine included. Only CDR3 DNA is held: 45 bases, read in frame from base 1. After removal of 4 bases from V and 2 bases from J, the junction retains 5 bases not matched to a gene. Outside the CDR3, residues come from the reference TRBV7-2 and TRBJ2-1 proteins, so the full variable domain is: GAGVSQSPSNKVTEKGKDVELRCDPISGHTALYWYRQSLGQGLEFLIYFQGNSAPDKSGLPSDRFSAERTGGSVSTLTIQRTQQEDSAVYLCASSSQGITYNEQFFGPGTRLTVL.